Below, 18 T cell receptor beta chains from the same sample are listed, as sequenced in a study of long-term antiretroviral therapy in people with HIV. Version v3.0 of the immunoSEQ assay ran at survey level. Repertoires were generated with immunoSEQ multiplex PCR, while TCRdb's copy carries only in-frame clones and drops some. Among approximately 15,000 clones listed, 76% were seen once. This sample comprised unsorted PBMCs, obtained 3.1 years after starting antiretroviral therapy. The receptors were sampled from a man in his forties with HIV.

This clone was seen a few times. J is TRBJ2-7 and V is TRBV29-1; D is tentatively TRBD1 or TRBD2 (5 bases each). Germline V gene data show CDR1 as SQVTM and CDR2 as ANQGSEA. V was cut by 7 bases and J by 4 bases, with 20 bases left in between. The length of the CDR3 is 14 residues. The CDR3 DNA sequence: TGCAGCGCCTTGAACCCAGGGAGTATGTACGAGCAGTACTTC. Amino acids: CSALNPGSMYEQYF.

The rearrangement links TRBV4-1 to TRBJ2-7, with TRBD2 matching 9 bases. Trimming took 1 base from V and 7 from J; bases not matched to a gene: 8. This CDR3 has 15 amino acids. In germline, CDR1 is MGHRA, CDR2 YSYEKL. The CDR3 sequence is CASSQVSGGRGEQYF. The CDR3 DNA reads TGCGCCAGCAGCCAAGTCAGCGGGGGGCGCGGTGAGCAGTACTTC.

CDR3 bases: TGTGCCTGGAGTGCCGGGTGGGGAGCCAACTATGGCTACACCTTC. Amino acids: CAWSAGWGANYGYTF. V and J are TRBV30 and TRBJ1-2; D is uncertain. CDR1 and CDR2 from the germline V gene are GTSNPN and SVGIG (reference sequence). V lost 1 base and J lost 2, with 14 bases in between. This CDR3 has 15 amino acids.

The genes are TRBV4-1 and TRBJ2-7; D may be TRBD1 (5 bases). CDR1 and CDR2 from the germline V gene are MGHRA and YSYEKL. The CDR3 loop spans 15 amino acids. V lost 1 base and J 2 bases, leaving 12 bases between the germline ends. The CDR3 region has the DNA TGCGCCAGCAGCCAAGTTATGACAGTTGCCTACGAGCAGTACTTC. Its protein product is CASSQVMTVAYEQYF.

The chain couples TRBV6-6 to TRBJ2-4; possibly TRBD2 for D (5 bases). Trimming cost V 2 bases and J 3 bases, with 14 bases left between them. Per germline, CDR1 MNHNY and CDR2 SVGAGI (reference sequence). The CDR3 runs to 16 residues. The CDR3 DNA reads TGTGCCAGCAGTTACGTACCCCAGAGGGTCAAAAACATTCAGTACTTC. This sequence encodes CASSYVPQRVKNIQYF.

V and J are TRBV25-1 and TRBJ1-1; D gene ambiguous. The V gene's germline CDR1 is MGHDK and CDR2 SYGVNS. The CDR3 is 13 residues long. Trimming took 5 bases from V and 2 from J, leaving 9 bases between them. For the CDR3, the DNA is TGTGCCAGCAGTATAGGGCCCAACACTGAAGCTTTCTTT. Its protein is CASSIGPNTEAFF.

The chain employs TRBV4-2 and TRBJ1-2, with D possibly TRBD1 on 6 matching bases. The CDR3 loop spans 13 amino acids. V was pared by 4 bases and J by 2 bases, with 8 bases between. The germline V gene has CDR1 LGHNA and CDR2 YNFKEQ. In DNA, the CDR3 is TGTGCCAGCAGCCGCACAGGGAACTATGGCTACACCTTC. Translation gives CASSRTGNYGYTF.

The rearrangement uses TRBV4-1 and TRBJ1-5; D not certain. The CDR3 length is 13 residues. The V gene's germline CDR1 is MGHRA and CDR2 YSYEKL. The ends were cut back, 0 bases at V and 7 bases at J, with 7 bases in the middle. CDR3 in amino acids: CASSQDVGQPQHF. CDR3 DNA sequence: TGCGCCAGCAGCCAAGATGTAGGGCAGCCCCAGCATTTT.

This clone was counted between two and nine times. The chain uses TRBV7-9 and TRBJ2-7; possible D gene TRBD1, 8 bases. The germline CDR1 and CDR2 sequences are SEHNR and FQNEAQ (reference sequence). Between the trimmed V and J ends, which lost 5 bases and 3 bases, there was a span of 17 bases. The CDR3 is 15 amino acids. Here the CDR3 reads CASSPRQGRVYEQYF. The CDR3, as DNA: TGTGCCAGCAGCCCTCGACAGGGGAGGGTCTACGAGCAGTACTTC.

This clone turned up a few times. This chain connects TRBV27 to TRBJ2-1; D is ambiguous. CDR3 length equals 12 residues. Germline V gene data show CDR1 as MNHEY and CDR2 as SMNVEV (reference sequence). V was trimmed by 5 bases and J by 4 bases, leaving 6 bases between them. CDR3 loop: CASSPSYNEQFF. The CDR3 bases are TGTGCCAGCAGTCCTAGTTACAATGAGCAGTTCTTC.

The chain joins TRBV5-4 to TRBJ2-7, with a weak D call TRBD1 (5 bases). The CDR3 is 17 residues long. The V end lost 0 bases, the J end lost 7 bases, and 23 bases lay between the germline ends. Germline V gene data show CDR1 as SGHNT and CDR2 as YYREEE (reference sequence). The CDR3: CASSLDRYLDSANEQYF. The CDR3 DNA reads TGTGCCAGCAGCTTGGATCGATACTTAGACAGCGCAAATGAGCAGTACTTC.

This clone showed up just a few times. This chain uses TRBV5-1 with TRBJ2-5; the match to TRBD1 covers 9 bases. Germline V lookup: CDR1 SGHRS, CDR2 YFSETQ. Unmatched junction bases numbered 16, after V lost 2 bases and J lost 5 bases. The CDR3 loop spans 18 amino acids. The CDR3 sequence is CASSFGGQGSAVRETQYF. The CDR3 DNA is TGCGCCAGCAGCTTTGGGGGACAGGGTTCTGCCGTCAGGGAGACCCAGTACTTC.

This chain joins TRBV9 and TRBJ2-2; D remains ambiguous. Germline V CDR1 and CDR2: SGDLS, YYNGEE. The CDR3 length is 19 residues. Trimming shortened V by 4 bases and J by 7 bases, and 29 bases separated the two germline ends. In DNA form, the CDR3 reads TGTGCCAGCAGCCCCGGTCTTGCGGAACTCAACGGCTTCGGCGGGGAGCTGTTTTTT. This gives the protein CASSPGLAELNGFGGELFF.

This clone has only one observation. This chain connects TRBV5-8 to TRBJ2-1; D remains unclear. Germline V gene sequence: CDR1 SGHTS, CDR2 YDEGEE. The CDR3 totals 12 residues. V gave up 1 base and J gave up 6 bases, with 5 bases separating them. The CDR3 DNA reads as TGTGCCAGCAGCTTGTCTAGCAATGAGCAGTTCTTC. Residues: CASSLSSNEQFF.

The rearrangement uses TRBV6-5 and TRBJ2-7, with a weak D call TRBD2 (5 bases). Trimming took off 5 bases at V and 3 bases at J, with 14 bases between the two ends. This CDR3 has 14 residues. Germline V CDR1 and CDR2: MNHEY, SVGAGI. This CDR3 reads CASSPTDGLYEQYF. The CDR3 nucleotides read TGTGCCAGCAGTCCAACCGACGGACTCTACGAGCAGTACTTC.

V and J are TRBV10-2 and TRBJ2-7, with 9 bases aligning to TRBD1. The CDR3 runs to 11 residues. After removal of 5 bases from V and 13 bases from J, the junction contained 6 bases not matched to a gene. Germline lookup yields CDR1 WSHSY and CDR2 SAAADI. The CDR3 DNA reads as TGCGCCAGCAGTCCGGGGGGACAGGGCTACTTC. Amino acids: CASSPGGQGYF.

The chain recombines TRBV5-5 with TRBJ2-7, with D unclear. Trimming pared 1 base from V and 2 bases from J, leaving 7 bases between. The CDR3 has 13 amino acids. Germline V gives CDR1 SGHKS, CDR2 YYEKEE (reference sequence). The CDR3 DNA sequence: TGTGCCAGCAGCTTGACCGTTACCTACGAGCAGTACTTC. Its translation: CASSLTVTYEQYF.

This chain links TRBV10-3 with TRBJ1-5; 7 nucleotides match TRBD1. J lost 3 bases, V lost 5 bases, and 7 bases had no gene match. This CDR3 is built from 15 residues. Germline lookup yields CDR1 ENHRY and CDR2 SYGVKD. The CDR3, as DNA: TGTGCCATCAGTTCCGGGACAGCCTTCAATCAGCCCCAGCATTTT. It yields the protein CAISSGTAFNQPQHF.